This T cell receptor beta chain comes out of a study of T cell repertoires in cytomegalovirus infection. As for the study in general: Well-studied HLA-B-restricted CMV epitopes were used in the study alongside recently identified HLA-C-restricted ones. Signatures in public TCR beta sequences pointed to both CMV infection and matching HLA type.

This clonotype was observed a few times. The antigen remains undetermined. TCRdb ran MiXCR on the reads and lists one entry per CDR3 protein. The table has some 220,000 distinct CDR3 sequences, about 40% seen once; the top ten hold more than 50%. CDR3 length: 15 residues. CDR1 and CDR2 from the germline V gene are MNHNS and SASEGT. J was trimmed by 6 bases and V by 7 bases; bases with no gene match: 8. Study outcomes and limitations: Based on cumulative public TCR beta family frequency, carriers of CMV plus the relevant HLA were identified.

The V gene is TRBV6-1, the J gene TRBJ2-3; TRBD2 matches 12 bases. This specimen was CD8+ T cells from cultured PBMCs, taken from culture after CMV antigen stimulation. The TCR originated in a human donor in good health (CMV status not recorded). Some clones in this sample may be carry-over from other donors' samples. The CDR3 coding sequence is TGTGCCAGCACCACCTACGGGACTAGCGGGGATACGCAGTATTTT. It codes for CASTTYGTSGDTQYF.